The 14 T cell receptor beta chains listed next were all sequenced from one sample in a study of T cell responses to AZD1222 COVID-19 vaccine. The assay was immunoSEQ multiplex PCR, and TCRdb's table has in-frame clones only and misses some. The repertoire holds 150,000 to 200,000 clones, with 90% to 95% as singletons. The source was peripheral blood, collected on day 0 of AZD1222 vaccination. The receptors originated from an adult in good health.

CDR3 amino acids: CASSPRQGLGYTF. In nucleotides, the CDR3 is TGTGCCAGCAGCCCCCGACAGGGTCTTGGCTACACCTTC. The V gene is TRBV4-2, the J gene TRBJ1-2; 7 nucleotides line up with TRBD1. The CDR3 totals 13 residues. Germline CDR1 LGHNA, CDR2 YNFKEQ. With V trimmed by 4 bases and J by 7 bases, 6 bases remained unmatched.

This chain uses TRBV28 with TRBJ2-7; 7 bases align to TRBD1. This CDR3 has 14 amino acids. Germline V CDR1 and CDR2: MDHEN, SYDVKM. Trimming took 2 bases from V and 2 from J; bases not matched to a gene: 3. The CDR3 DNA follows: TGTGCCAGCAGTTTAGGGGACAGTGCCTACGAGCAGTACTTC. Encoded protein: CASSLGDSAYEQYF.

The V call is TRBV6-5, the J call TRBJ1-1; D is uncertain. Trimming removed 2 bases from V and 0 bases from J, with 10 bases in between. This CDR3 has 15 amino acids. Germline V gene data show CDR1 as MNHEY and CDR2 as SVGAGI. The CDR3 spells CASSYGRALNTEAFF. The DNA of the CDR3 is TGTGCCAGCAGTTACGGTAGGGCATTGAACACTGAAGCTTTCTTT.

The chain couples TRBV28 to TRBJ2-3, with D unresolved. CDR1 is MDHEN, CDR2 SYDVKM, per germline. Trimming took off 4 bases at V and 0 bases at J, with 5 bases between the two ends. CDR3 length equals 13 residues. CDR3 residues: CASSSDSTDTQYF. The DNA of the CDR3 is TGTGCCAGCAGTTCCGACAGCACAGATACGCAGTATTTT.

V is TRBV4-1 and J is TRBJ2-1; 12 nucleotides align to TRBD2. The V gene's germline CDR1 is MGHRA and CDR2 YSYEKL. The CDR3 runs 16 residues. V lost 4 bases to trimming and J lost 8 bases; unmatched junction nucleotides: 9. CDR3 amino acids: CASSRQTSGSFHEQFF. For the CDR3, the DNA is TGCGCCAGCAGCCGTCAGACTAGCGGGAGTTTCCATGAGCAGTTCTTC.

The rearrangement uses TRBV7-3 and TRBJ2-1; D might be TRBD2 (6 bases). The ends were cut back, 5 bases at V and 9 bases at J, with 17 bases in the middle. This CDR3 has 14 residues. The germline V gene encodes CDR1 SGHTA and CDR2 FQGTGA. In nucleotides, the CDR3 is TGTGCCAGCAGCCCAACGTCCGTCGGGGGTGAGCAGTTCTTC. The encoded protein is CASSPTSVGGEQFF. The entire variable domain, with the rest obtained from reference TRBV7-3 and TRBJ2-1, is as follows: GAGVSQTPSNKVTEKGKYVELRCDPISGHTALYWYRQSLGQGPEFLIYFQGTGAADDSGLPNDRFFAVRPEGSVSTLKIQRTERGDSAVYLCASSPTSVGGEQFFGPGTRLTVL.

V and J are TRBV9 and TRBJ2-1; 9 bases are shared with TRBD2. Germline CDR1 is SGDLS and CDR2 is YYNGEE. The CDR3 length is 15 residues. The J segment lost 8 bases and the V segment lost 0 bases, leaving 6 bases of the junction unmatched. The CDR3 DNA reads TGTGCCAGCAGCGTAGCCCTAGCGGGATGGGATGAGCAGTTCTTC. Its translation is CASSVALAGWDEQFF. Full variable domain (outside the CDR3, taken from reference TRBV9 and TRBJ2-1): DSGVTQTPKHLITATGQRVTLRCSPRSGDLSVYWYQQSLDQGLQFLIQYYNGEERAKGNILERFSAQQFPDLHSELNLSSLELGDSALYFCASSVALAGWDEQFFGPGTRLTVL.

The chain joins TRBV28 to TRBJ1-5, with 8 bases matching TRBD1. Trimming cost V 1 base and J 1 base; bases outside gene matches: 3. CDR3 length: 16 amino acids. The germline V gene has CDR1 MDHEN and CDR2 SYDVKM. In DNA, the CDR3 is TGTGCCAGCAGTTTATCTGGACAGGGCAGCAATCAGCCCCAGCATTTT. Translating gives CASSLSGQGSNQPQHF.

This clone has a handful of counts. V and J are TRBV27 and TRBJ2-1; D is perhaps TRBD2 (5 bases). The V gene's germline CDR1 is MNHEY and CDR2 SMNVEV (reference sequence). This CDR3 comprises 13 residues. V lost 4 bases and J 6 bases, leaving 10 bases between the germline ends. The CDR3 nucleotides read TGTGCCAGCAGTTATGGACTGTCCAATGAGCAGTTCTTC. Encoded protein: CASSYGLSNEQFF.

The chain combines TRBV11-2 with TRBJ2-4, with 7 nucleotides matching TRBD1. CDR3 length equals 16 residues. V trimming: 3 bases; J trimming: 6 bases; junction bases outside the gene matches: 11. Germline CDR1 reads SGHAT; CDR2 reads FQNNGV. The CDR3 coding sequence is TGTGCCAGCAGCTTTCGACAGGGCCACCCCGTAAACATTCAGTACTTC. It is translated as CASSFRQGHPVNIQYF.

This sequence joins TRBV19 and TRBJ2-1, with D hard to call. Between the trimmed V and J ends, which lost 5 bases and 3 bases, there was a span of 11 bases. Germline V gives CDR1 LNHDA, CDR2 SQIVND (reference sequence). This CDR3 has 14 residues. The CDR3 DNA is TGTGCCAGTAGTTACGGCGGAATCTACAATGAGCAGTTCTTC. It translates to CASSYGGIYNEQFF.

This chain uses TRBV5-1 with TRBJ2-1; 11 bases are shared with TRBD1. The CDR3 extends over 16 amino acids. The germline CDR1 and CDR2 sequences are SGHRS and YFSETQ. V was clipped by 3 bases and J by 12 bases; unmatched bases: 14. The CDR3 region is CASSSYLDRGQLGQFF. The CDR3 DNA reads as TGCGCCAGCAGCTCGTACTTGGACAGGGGGCAGCTGGGGCAGTTCTTC.

This clone was detected only once. This chain connects TRBV3-1 (or the pseudogene TRBV3-2) to TRBJ2-7; the match to TRBD1 covers 7 bases. Looked up from germline, CDR1 is LGHDT and CDR2 is YNNKEL (reference sequence). This CDR3 is 13 amino acids long. With V trimmed by 6 bases and J by 3 bases, 5 bases remained unmatched. The DNA for the CDR3 is TGTGCCAGCAGTCGGACAGGAAACTACGAGCAGTACTTC. It encodes CASSRTGNYEQYF.

The chain combines TRBV5-1 with TRBJ2-7; D may be TRBD1 (5 bases). Trimming cost V 0 bases and J 5 bases, with 9 bases left between them. Germline V lookup: CDR1 SGHRS, CDR2 YFSETQ. This CDR3 is 13 amino acids long. In DNA, the CDR3 is TGCGCCAGCAGCTTGGCAGGGTCCAACGAGCAGTACTTC. As protein: CASSLAGSNEQYF.